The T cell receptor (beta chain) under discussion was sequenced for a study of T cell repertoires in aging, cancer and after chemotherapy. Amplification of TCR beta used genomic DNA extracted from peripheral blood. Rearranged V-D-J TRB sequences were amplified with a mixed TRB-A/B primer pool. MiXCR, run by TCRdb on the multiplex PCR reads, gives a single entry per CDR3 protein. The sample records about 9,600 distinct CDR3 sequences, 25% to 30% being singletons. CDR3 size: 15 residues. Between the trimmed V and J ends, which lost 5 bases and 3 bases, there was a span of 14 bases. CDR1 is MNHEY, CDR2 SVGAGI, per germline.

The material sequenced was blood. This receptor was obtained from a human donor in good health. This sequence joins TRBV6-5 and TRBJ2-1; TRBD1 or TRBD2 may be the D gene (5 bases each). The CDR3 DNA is TGTGCCAGCAGTCCCCCGGGGCTAGACTACAATGAGCAGTTCTTC. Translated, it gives CASSPPGLDYNEQFF.